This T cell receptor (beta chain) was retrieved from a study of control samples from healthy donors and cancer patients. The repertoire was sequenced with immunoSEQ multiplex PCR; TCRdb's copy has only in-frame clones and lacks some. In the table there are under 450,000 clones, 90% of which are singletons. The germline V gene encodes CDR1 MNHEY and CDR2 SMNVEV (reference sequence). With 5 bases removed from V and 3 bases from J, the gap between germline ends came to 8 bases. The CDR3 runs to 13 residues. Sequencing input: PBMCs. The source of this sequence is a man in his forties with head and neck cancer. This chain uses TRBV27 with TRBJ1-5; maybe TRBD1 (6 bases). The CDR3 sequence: CASSRTVNQPQHF. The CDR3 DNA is TGTGCCAGCAGTCGGACAGTCAATCAGCCCCAGCATTTT.